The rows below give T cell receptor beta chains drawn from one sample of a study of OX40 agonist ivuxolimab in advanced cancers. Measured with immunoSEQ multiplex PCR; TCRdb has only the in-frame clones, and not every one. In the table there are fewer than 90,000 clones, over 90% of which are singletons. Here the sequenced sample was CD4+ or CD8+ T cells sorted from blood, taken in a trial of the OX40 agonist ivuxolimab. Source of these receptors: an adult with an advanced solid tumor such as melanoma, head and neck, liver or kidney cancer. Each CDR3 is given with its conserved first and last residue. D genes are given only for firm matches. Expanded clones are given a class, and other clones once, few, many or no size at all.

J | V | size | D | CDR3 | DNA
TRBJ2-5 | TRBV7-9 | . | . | CASSANWLQETQYF | TGTGCCAGCAGCGCGAACTGGCTACAAGAGACCCAGTACTTC
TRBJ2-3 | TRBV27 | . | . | CASSWKRGASTDTQYF | TGTGCCAGCAGTTGGAAACGGGGGGCTAGCACAGATACGCAGTATTTT
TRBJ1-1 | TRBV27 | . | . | CASSFGIHTEAFF | TGTGCCAGCAGTTTCGGGATTCACACTGAAGCTTTCTTT
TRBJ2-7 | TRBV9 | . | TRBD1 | CASSVAGTGYDEQYF | TGTGCCAGCAGCGTTGCCGGGACAGGGTATGACGAGCAGTACTTC
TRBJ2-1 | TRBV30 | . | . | CAWSVLGGNEQFF | TGTGCCTGGAGTGTCCTTGGGGGCAATGAGCAGTTCTTC
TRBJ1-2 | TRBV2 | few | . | CASSTRGGYGYTF | TGTGCCAGCAGTACGAGGGGGGGCTATGGCTACACCTTC
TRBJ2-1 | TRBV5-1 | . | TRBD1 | CASSLYEGHMRGPDYNEQFF | TGCGCCAGCAGCTTGTATGAGGGGCATATGAGGGGGCCGGACTACAATGAGCAGTTCTTC
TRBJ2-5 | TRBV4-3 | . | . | CASSPREQAYPGETQYF | TGCGCCAGCAGCCCAAGGGAACAGGCCTACCCCGGGGAGACCCAGTACTTC
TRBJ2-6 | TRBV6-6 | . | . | CASLWGVGSGANVLTF | TGTGCCAGCCTCTGGGGAGTGGGATCTGGGGCCAACGTCCTGACTTTC
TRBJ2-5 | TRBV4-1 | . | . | CASSQDGGGVETQYF | TGCGCCAGCAGCCAAGACGGCGGAGGGGTCGAGACCCAGTACTTC